A selection of T cell receptor beta chains follows, all from one sample in a study of cytomegalovirus exposure and HLA in healthy donors. Repertoires were generated with immunoSEQ multiplex PCR, while TCRdb's copy carries only in-frame clones and drops some. Of roughly 110,000 clones listed, over 70% are singletons. Material: PBMCs. These receptors originate from a man aged 30-40 years in good health and CMV-seronegative. CDR3s include the opening cysteine and the closing phenylalanine or tryptophan. The order of the fields is V gene, J gene, CDR3 protein.

V gene: TRBV5-6
J gene: TRBJ2-7
CDR3 protein: CASSYRGDYEQYF

V gene: TRBV4-1
J gene: TRBJ2-1
CDR3 protein: CASSQGPGTTYNEQFF

V gene: TRBV7-6
J gene: TRBJ1-1
CDR3 protein: CASSLTGGNTEAFF

V gene: TRBV5-4
J gene: TRBJ2-1
CDR3 protein: CASREGGLRPYNEQFF

V gene: TRBV30
J gene: TRBJ1-2
CDR3 protein: CAWGPGTGNLGYTF

V gene: TRBV19
J gene: TRBJ2-1
CDR3 protein: CASGMSSYNEQFF

V gene: TRBV19
J gene: TRBJ1-5
CDR3 protein: CASSLDRGGNQPQHF

V gene: TRBV6-1
J gene: TRBJ2-1
CDR3 protein: CASLAGSSYNEQFF

V gene: TRBV30
J gene: TRBJ2-3
CDR3 protein: CAYGTGGTDTQYF

V gene: TRBV7-3
J gene: TRBJ2-5
CDR3 protein: CASSLGGSQETQYF

V gene: TRBV7-9
J gene: TRBJ2-1
CDR3 protein: CASTAERSYNEQFF

V gene: TRBV7-2
J gene: TRBJ2-7
CDR3 protein: CASSPLAGPYEQYF

V gene: TRBV4-1
J gene: TRBJ1-2
CDR3 protein: CASRVDRGDYGYTF

V gene: TRBV4-2
J gene: TRBJ1-2
CDR3 protein: CASSQEAGAGYTF

V gene: TRBV7-3
J gene: TRBJ1-1
CDR3 protein: CASSPGGEERAEAFF

V gene: TRBV4-1
J gene: TRBJ2-2
CDR3 protein: CASSLQGAPWTGELFF

V gene: TRBV9
J gene: TRBJ2-7
CDR3 protein: CASSVDVGQGYEQYF

V gene: TRBV6-5
J gene: TRBJ2-7
CDR3 protein: CASSYGASSYEQYF

V gene: TRBV19
J gene: TRBJ2-7
CDR3 protein: CASSAWDMGEQYF

V gene: TRBV19
J gene: TRBJ2-7
CDR3 protein: CASRGVAGGQTYEQYF

V gene: TRBV30
J gene: TRBJ2-5
CDR3 protein: CAWTGGVMETQYF

V gene: TRBV27
J gene: TRBJ1-6
CDR3 protein: CASSPGAGPLHF

V gene: TRBV27
J gene: TRBJ2-3
CDR3 protein: CASSLTGGGPDTQYF

V gene: TRBV7-9
J gene: TRBJ2-7
CDR3 protein: CASSSTGTLTPYEQYF

V gene: TRBV7-9
J gene: TRBJ1-1
CDR3 protein: CASSLTGTGTEAFF

V gene: TRBV30
J gene: TRBJ1-5
CDR3 protein: CAWSVTRTPMSNQPQHF

V gene: TRBV29-1
J gene: TRBJ2-7
CDR3 protein: CSVSGVRVYEQYF

V gene: TRBV7-9
J gene: TRBJ1-4
CDR3 protein: CASSPGTAVTNEKLFF

V gene: TRBV6-1
J gene: TRBJ2-4
CDR3 protein: CASSGGQGFGSKNIQYF

V gene: TRBV6-5
J gene: TRBJ2-2
CDR3 protein: CASSSGRVSGGELFF

V gene: TRBV28
J gene: TRBJ2-1
CDR3 protein: CASSFGDREYNEQFF

V gene: TRBV27
J gene: TRBJ2-5
CDR3 protein: CASSKLVQETQYF

V gene: TRBV30
J gene: TRBJ2-7
CDR3 protein: CAWSGARPYEQYF

V gene: TRBV7-7
J gene: TRBJ1-4
CDR3 protein: CASRAGRATNEKLFF

V gene: TRBV13
J gene: TRBJ2-2
CDR3 protein: CASSPTTSVHTGELFF